This T cell receptor (beta chain) originates from a study of tumor and adjacent non-tumor tissue in lung cancer. About the research overall: There were approximately twelve adenocarcinoma, 2 squamous cell carcinoma and 1 small cell lung cancer cases.

Study findings and constraints: Normal lung showed higher cumulative top 100 clone frequency than tumor. TCR diversity was significantly greater in tumor than normal lung tissue.

This sample's RNA came from whole unsorted tissue. The normal lung tissue was taken more than 3 cm from the tumor edge. Germline V lookup: CDR1 SGHAT, CDR2 FQNNGV. CDR3 length equals 13 residues. Of note for this clonotype: As yet, its antigen is unknown. An end of the junction differs from the germline gene, which may be a read error.

A modified ARM-PCR protocol with three rounds of nested PCR amplified TCRbeta. TCRdb used MiXCR to reprocess the multiplex PCR reads, holding one entry per CDR3 protein. This table holds 90,000 to 100,000 distinct CDR3 sequences, about 80% found once. The sequence was collected from a man aged 60-69 years with small cell lung cancer. Sequenced sample: distant non-tumor lung tissue. V is TRBV11-2 and J is TRBJ2-1; D is ambiguous. The DNA for the CDR3 is TGTGCTAGCAGTTTAGAGGCGGTGGGCCTAAAGATCTTC. It translates to CASSLEAVGLKIF.